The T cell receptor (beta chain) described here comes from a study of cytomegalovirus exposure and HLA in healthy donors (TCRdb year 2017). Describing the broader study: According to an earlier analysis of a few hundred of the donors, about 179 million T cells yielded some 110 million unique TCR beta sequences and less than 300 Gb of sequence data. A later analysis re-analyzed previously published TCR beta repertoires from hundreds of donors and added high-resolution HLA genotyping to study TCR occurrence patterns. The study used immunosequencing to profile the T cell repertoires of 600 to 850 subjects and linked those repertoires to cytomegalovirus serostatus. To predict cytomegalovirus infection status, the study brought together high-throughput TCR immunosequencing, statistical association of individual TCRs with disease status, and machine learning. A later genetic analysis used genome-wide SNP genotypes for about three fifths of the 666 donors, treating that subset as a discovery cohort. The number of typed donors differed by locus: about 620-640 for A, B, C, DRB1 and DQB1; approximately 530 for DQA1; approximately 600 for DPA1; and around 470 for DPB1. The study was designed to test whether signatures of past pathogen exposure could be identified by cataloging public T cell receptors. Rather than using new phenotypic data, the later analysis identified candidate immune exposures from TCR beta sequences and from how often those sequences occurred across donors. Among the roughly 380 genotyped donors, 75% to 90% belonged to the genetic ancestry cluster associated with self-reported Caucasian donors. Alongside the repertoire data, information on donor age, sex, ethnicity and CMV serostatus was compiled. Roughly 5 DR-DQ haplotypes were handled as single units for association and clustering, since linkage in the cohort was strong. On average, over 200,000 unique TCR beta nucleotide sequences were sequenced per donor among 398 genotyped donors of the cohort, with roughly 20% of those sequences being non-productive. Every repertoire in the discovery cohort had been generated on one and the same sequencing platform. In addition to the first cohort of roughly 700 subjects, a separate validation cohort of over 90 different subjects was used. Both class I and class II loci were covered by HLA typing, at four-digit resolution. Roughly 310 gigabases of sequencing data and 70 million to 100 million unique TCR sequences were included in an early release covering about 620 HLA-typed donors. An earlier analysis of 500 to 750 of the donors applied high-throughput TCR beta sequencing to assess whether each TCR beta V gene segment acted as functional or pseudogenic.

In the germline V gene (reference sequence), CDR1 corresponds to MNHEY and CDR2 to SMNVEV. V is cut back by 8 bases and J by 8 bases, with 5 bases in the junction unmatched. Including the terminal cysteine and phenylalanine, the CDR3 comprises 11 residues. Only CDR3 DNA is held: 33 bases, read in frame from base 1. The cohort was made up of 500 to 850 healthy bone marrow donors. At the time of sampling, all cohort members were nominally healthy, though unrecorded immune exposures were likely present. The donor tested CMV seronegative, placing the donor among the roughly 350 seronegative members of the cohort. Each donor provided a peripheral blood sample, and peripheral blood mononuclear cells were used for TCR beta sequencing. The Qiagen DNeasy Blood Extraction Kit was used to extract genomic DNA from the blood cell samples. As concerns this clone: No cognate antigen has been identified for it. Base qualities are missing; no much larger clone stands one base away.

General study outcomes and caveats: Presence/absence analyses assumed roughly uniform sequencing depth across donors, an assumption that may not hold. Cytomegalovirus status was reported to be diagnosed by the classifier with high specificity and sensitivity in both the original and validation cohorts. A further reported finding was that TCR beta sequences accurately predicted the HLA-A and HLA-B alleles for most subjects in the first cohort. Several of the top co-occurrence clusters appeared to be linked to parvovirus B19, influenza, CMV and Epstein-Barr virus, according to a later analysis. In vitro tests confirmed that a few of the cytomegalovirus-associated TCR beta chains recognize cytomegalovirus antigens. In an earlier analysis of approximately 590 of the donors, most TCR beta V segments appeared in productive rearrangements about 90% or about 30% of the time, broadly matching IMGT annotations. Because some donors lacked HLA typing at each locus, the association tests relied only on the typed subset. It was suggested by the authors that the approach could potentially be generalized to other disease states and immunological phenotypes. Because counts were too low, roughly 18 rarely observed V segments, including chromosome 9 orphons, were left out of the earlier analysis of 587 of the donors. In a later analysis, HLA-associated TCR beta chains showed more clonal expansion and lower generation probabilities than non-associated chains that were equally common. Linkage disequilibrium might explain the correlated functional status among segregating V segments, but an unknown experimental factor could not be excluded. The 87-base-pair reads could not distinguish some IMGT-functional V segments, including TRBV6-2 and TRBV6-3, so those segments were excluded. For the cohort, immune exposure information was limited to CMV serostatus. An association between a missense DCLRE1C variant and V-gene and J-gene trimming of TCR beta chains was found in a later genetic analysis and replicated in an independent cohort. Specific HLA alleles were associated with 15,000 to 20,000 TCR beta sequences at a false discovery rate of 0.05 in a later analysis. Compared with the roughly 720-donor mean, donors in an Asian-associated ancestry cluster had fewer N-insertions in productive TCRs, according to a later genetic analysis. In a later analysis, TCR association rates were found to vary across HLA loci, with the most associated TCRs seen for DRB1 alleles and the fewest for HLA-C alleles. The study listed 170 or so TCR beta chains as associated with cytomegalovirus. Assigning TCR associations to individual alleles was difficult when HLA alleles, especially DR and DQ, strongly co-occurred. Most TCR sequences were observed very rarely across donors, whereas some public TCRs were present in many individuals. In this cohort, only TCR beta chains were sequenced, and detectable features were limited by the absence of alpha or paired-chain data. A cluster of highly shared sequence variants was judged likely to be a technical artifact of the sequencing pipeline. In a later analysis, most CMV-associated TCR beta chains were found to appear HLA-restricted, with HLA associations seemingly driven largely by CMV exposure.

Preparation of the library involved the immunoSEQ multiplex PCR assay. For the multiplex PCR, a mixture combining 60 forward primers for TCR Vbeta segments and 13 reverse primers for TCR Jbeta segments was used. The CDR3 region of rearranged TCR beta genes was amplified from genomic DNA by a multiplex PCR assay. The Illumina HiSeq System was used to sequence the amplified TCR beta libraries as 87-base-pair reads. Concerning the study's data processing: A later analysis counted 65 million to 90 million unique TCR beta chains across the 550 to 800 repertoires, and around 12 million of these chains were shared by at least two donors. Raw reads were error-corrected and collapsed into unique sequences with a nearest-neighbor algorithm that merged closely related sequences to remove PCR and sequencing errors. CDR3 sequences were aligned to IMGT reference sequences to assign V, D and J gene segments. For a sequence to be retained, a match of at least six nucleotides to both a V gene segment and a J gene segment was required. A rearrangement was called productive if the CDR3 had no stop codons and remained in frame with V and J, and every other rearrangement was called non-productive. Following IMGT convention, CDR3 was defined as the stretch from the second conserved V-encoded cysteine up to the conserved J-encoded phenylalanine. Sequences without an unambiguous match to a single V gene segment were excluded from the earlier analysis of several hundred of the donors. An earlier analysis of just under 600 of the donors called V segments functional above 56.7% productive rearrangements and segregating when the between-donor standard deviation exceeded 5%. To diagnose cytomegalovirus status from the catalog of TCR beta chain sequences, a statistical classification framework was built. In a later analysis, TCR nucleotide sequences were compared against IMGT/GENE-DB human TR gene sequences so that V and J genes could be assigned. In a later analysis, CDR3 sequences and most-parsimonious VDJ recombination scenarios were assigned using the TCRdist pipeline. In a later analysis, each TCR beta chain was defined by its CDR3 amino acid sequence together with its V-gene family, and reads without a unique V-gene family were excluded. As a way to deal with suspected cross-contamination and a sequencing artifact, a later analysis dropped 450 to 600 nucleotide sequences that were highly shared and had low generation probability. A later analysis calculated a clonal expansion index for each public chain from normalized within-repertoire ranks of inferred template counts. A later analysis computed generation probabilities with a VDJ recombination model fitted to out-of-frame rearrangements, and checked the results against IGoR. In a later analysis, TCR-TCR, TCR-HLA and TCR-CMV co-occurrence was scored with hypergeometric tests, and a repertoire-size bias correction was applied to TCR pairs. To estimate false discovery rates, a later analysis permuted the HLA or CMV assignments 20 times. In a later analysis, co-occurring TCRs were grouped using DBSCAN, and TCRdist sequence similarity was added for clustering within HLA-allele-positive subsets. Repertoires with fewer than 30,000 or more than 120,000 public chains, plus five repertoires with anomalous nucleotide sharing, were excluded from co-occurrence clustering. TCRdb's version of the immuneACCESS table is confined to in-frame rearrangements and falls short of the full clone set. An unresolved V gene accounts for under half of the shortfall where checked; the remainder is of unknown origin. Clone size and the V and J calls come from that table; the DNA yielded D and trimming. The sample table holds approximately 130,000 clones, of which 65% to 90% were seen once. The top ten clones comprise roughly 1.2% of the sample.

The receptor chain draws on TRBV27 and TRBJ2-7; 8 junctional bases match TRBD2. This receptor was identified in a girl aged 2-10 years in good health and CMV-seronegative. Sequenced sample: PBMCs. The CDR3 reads CASLLAGKQYF. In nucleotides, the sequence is TGTGCCAGCCTTCTAGCGGGCAAGCAGTACTTC.